These T cell receptor beta chains were read from a single sample in a study of blood T cells in healthy people across ages. TCRdb re-derived calls from the 5' RACE reads in MiXCR, one entry per CDR3 protein. The sample contains 1,500,000 or so distinct CDR3 sequences, approximately 43% of which appear only once. The sample comprised blood. The source is a woman in her late teens or twenties in good health. CDR3s include the opening cysteine and the closing phenylalanine or tryptophan.

j_call v_call cdr3_aa
TRBJ1-2 TRBV29-1 CSVAGTEGGYTF
TRBJ2-3 TRBV12-3/TRBV12-4 CASSFRTSGISQYF
TRBJ2-7 TRBV2 CASRRTGGSYEQYF
TRBJ2-2 TRBV20-1 CSARHLRRTANTGELFF
TRBJ2-3 TRBV20-1 CSARPTTPPSSSTDTQYF
TRBJ2-3 TRBV12-3/TRBV12-4 CASSPRKRSTDTQYF
TRBJ2-7 TRBV27 CASSVYERGYEQYF
TRBJ1-1 TRBV9 CASSVAKGGQPTEAFF
. TRBV29-1 CSVEPQGGEGYEQYF
TRBJ2-1 TRBV20-1 CSAVARRRPNSYEQFF
. TRBV30 CAWSSWETQYF
TRBJ1-2 TRBV6-5 CASSYQTNRGYTF
TRBJ2-1 TRBV12-3/TRBV12-4 CASSFRREYDEQFF
TRBJ2-6 TRBV3-1 CASSQDSQLSGANVLTF
TRBJ2-3 TRBV3-1 CASSTTRLAGTDTQYF
TRBJ2-5 TRBV5-1 CASSLAGTGYVKTQYF
TRBJ1-1 TRBV6-5 CASSSQGRPESEAFF
TRBJ1-4 TRBV4-2 CAGSDSGQGEVVFF
TRBJ2-2 TRBV6-5 CASRGQSLTGELFF
. TRBV29-1 CSVEDRARVGTQTNEQYF
TRBJ1-4 TRBV4-2 CASSQGQADNEKLFF
TRBJ2-5 TRBV9 CASSVGGWPMTQYF
TRBJ2-7 TRBV7-9 CATSQTNNEQYF
TRBJ2-5 TRBV28 CASTPRSFGETQYF
TRBJ2-1 TRBV12-3/TRBV12-4 CASSLGVGYNEQFF
TRBJ2-7 TRBV29-1 CSVTGQTYEQYF
TRBJ1-2 TRBV12-3/TRBV12-4 CVSSLANRGPYGYTF
TRBJ1-2 TRBV19 CASRRQERNYGYTF
TRBJ2-3 TRBV21-1 CASSNPKVVAGGQSTDTQYF